These 31 T cell receptor beta chains share one sample of origin, sequenced in a study of T cell responses to AZD1222 COVID-19 vaccine. Sequencing used immunoSEQ multiplex PCR; TCRdb keeps in-frame clones, though not all of them. The sample comprises 130,000 or so clones, 80% to 90% of which are singletons, and roughly 8.9% rests with the top ten. The source material was peripheral blood, sampled 28 days after the second AZD1222 dose. Receptors were obtained from an adult who received the AZD1222 COVID-19 vaccine.

Only one count was recorded for this clone. V usage is TRBV4-2 and J usage is TRBJ1-2; 10 nucleotides agree with TRBD1. V lost 2 bases and J lost 8; bases outside the gene matches: 11. Germline V gene data show CDR1 as LGHNA and CDR2 as YNFKEQ. The CDR3 is 16 amino acids. The CDR3 sequence is CASSQPPGGTGEGYTF. In DNA form, the CDR3 reads TGTGCCAGCAGCCAACCCCCAGGGGGGACAGGGGAAGGCTACACCTTC.

J is TRBJ1-1 and V is TRBV11-2; D perhaps matches TRBD1 (5 bases). Between the trimmed V and J ends, which lost 5 bases and 0 bases, there was a span of 7 bases. Germline lookup yields CDR1 SGHAT and CDR2 FQNNGV. The CDR3 spans 13 residues. The CDR3 DNA reads TGTGCCAGCAGCGACAGTCTGAACACTGAAGCTTTCTTT. This gives the protein CASSDSLNTEAFF.

CDR3 bases: TGTGCCAGCAGCTCCACCGGGACAGGGGGCTGGGCCTCCGAGCAGTACTTC. Translation: CASSSTGTGGWASEQYF. The genes are TRBV7-9 and TRBJ2-7; TRBD1 aligns across 12 bases. J was trimmed by 6 bases and V by 4 bases; bases with no gene match: 13. Per the germline V gene, CDR1 is SEHNR and CDR2 is FQNEAQ (reference sequence). This CDR3 has 17 amino acids.

The chain uses TRBV5-1 and TRBJ2-2; the D is unclear. The V gene lost 4 bases and the J gene lost 1 base, with 14 bases spanning the gap. Germline V CDR1 and CDR2: SGHRS, YFSETQ. The CDR3 is 16 amino acids. CDR3 DNA: TGCGCCAGCAGCCTGAGGACCGATCAGAACACCGGGGAGCTGTTTTTT. Its protein is CASSLRTDQNTGELFF.

The CDR3, as DNA: TGTGCCAGCAGTTACTTGGAGGGTGAGACCCAGTACTTC. Translating it yields CASSYLEGETQYF. V and J are TRBV6-6 and TRBJ2-5; D might be TRBD2 (6 bases). CDR3 length equals 13 residues. V was shortened by 1 base and J by 5 bases, with 8 bases between the two germline ends. Germline CDR1 is MNHNY and CDR2 is SVGAGI (reference sequence).

This chain links TRBV18 with TRBJ1-1, with D unresolved. With 5 bases removed from V and 0 bases from J, the gap between germline ends came to 7 bases. Germline values: CDR1 KGHSH, CDR2 LQKENI. The CDR3 covers 13 residues. The CDR3 coding sequence is TGTGCCAGCTCATCAGACATGAACACTGAAGCTTTCTTT. Residues: CASSSDMNTEAFF.

This chain uses TRBV10-1 with TRBJ1-3; D remains ambiguous. CDR1 is WNHNN and CDR2 is SYGVQD in the germline V gene (reference sequence). This CDR3 is built from 13 residues. Trimming stripped 6 bases from V and 4 bases from J, with 10 bases between. The CDR3 protein is CASSETEGNTIYF. In nucleotides, the CDR3 is TGCGCCAGCAGCGAGACTGAAGGAAACACCATATATTTT.

The table lists this clone with a count of one. CDR3 DNA sequence: TGTGCCAGCAGTTCCCCCCCCTACGAGCAGTACTTC. It is translated as CASSSPPYEQYF. The rearrangement uses TRBV6-5 and TRBJ2-7; D gene unclear. The length of the CDR3 is 12 residues. CDR1 MNHEY and CDR2 SVGAGI come from the germline V gene. Trimming removed 4 bases at V and 2 bases at J, with 6 bases between.

The rearrangement joins TRBV6-5 to TRBJ1-2; possibly TRBD1 for D (6 bases). CDR3 length equals 13 residues. CDR1 and CDR2 (germline): MNHEY, SVGAGI. V was cut by 2 bases and J by 3 bases, with 7 bases left in between. The CDR3 DNA reads as TGTGCCAGCAGTTACGGACAGCACTATGGCTACACCTTC. It codes for CASSYGQHYGYTF.

This chain links TRBV18 with TRBJ1-6, with 7 bases identical to TRBD1. Germline CDR1 and CDR2: KGHSH and LQKENI. V lost 2 bases, J lost 5 bases, and 6 bases stayed unmatched. The CDR3 extends over 16 amino acids. The CDR3 here is CASSPVGQRDNSPLHF. CDR3 bases: TGTGCCAGCTCACCAGTGGGACAGAGAGATAATTCACCCCTCCACTTT.

Judged by abundance, this clone is medium-sized. The genes are TRBV19 and TRBJ2-7; D might be TRBD1 (6 bases). The V end lost 3 bases, the J end lost 0 bases, and 15 bases lay between the germline ends. In germline, CDR1 is LNHDA, CDR2 SQIVND (reference sequence). CDR3 size: 16 residues. CDR3 in amino acids: CASSMEFDRSSYEQYF. In DNA form, the CDR3 reads TGTGCCAGTAGTATGGAATTTGACAGGAGCTCCTACGAGCAGTACTTC. The full variable domain, its missing parts supplied by reference TRBV19 and TRBJ2-7, is DGGITQSPKYLFRKEGQNVTLSCEQNLNHDAMYWYRQDPGQGLRLIYYSQIVNDFQKGDIAEGYSVSREKKESFPLTVTSAQKNPTAFYLCASSMEFDRSSYEQYFGPGTRLTVT.

This clone occurred once. The chain joins TRBV10-1 to TRBJ1-1, with D perhaps TRBD1 (5 bases). Germline-derived CDR1 and CDR2 are WNHNN and SYGVQD (reference sequence). Trimming shortened V by 4 bases and J by 1 base, and 7 bases separated the two germline ends. This CDR3 has 13 residues. CDR3 amino acids: CASSVQGNTEAFF. CDR3 bases: TGCGCCAGCAGTGTTCAGGGGAACACTGAAGCTTTCTTT.

This chain connects TRBV12-3 or TRBV12-4 to TRBJ1-1, with D uncertain. The CDR3 totals 13 residues. V was clipped by 6 bases and J by 0 bases, with 8 bases between them. The CDR3 sequence: CASSLELNTEAFF. CDR3 nucleotide sequence: TGTGCCAGCAGCCTAGAACTGAACACTGAAGCTTTCTTT.

This rearrangement joins TRBV7-9 to TRBJ2-2; the D gene is possibly TRBD2 (5 bases). V was trimmed by 1 base and J by 4 bases, leaving 7 bases between them. The V gene's germline CDR1 is SEHNR and CDR2 FQNEAQ (reference sequence). CDR3 length equals 14 residues. The CDR3 DNA is TGTGCCAGCAGCTTAGATCGGGGCACCGGGGAGCTGTTTTTT. Encoded protein: CASSLDRGTGELFF.

The CDR3 here is CATSVGTEGYTF. The CDR3 DNA reads as TGTGCCACCAGCGTTGGGACGGAAGGCTACACCTTC. The chain has TRBV15 and TRBJ1-2; perhaps TRBD1 as D (5 bases). Germline-derived CDR1 and CDR2 are LNHNV and YYDKDF (reference sequence). With 5 bases removed from V and 8 bases from J, the gap between germline ends came to 12 bases. This CDR3 is 12 amino acids long.

J is TRBJ1-1 and V is TRBV2; 7 nucleotides align to TRBD1. The CDR3 is 14 amino acids. V lost 2 bases, J lost 5 bases, and 5 bases stayed unmatched. CDR1 and CDR2 (germline): SNHLY, FYNNEI. CDR3 coding DNA: TGTGCCAGCAGTGAACAGGGGGTAGAGACTGAAGCTTTCTTT. Amino acids: CASSEQGVETEAFF.

The gene calls are TRBV7-9 and TRBJ1-2; 7 bases line up with TRBD1. V dropped 3 bases and J dropped 8; count of bases not matched to a gene: 12. Germline CDR1 is SEHNR and CDR2 is FQNEAQ (reference sequence). The CDR3 contains 15 residues. The DNA for the CDR3 is TGTGCCAGCAGCTTGGGATCCGGGGGACAGACAGGCTACACCTTC. Amino acids: CASSLGSGGQTGYTF.

V is TRBV7-3 and J is TRBJ1-1, with D possibly being TRBD1 (6 bases). CDR1 SGHTA and CDR2 FQGTGA come from the germline V gene. Between the trimmed V and J ends, which lost 1 base and 3 bases, there was a span of 6 bases. This CDR3 has 13 residues. The DNA for the CDR3 is TGTGCCAGCAGCTTAAACAGGGACACTGAAGCTTTCTTT. Amino acid sequence: CASSLNRDTEAFF.

V gene TRBV7-6 combines with J gene TRBJ1-4; D might be TRBD1 (5 bases). V lost 7 bases and J 8 bases, leaving 23 bases between the germline ends. This CDR3 is built from 16 residues. Germline loops: CDR1 SGHVS, CDR2 FNYEAQ. CDR3 sequence (DNA): TGTGCCAGCAACCAGCGGGGGTATGGGGTTAAGGAAAAACTGTTTTTT. It yields the protein CASNQRGYGVKEKLFF.

The chain has TRBV12-3 or TRBV12-4 and TRBJ1-5, with D unresolved. The length of the CDR3 is 13 residues. Trimming took 1 base from V and 7 from J, leaving 8 bases between them. CDR3 loop: CASSLGSSQPQHF. The CDR3, as DNA: TGTGCCAGCAGTTTAGGTAGTAGCCAGCCCCAGCATTTT.

The gene calls are TRBV4-1 and TRBJ2-1; 11 bases map to TRBD2. With V trimmed by 1 base and J by 4 bases, 3 bases remained unmatched. This CDR3 region has 16 residues. Germline V CDR1 and CDR2: MGHRA, YSYEKL. Here the CDR3 reads CASSQGSGGAYNEQFF. The CDR3 DNA reads as TGCGCCAGCAGCCAAGGTAGCGGGGGGGCATACAATGAGCAGTTCTTC.

The chain links TRBV2 to TRBJ1-2; a weak D match, TRBD1 (5 bases). Germline CDR1 is SNHLY and CDR2 is FYNNEI. V lost 4 bases to trimming and J lost 5 bases, with 14 bases between them. This CDR3 comprises 14 residues. This CDR3 reads CASSGVRRGYGYTF. The DNA for the CDR3 is TGTGCCAGCAGTGGGGTCCGACGGGGGTATGGCTACACCTTC.

The J gene is TRBJ1-4, the V gene TRBV7-9; D may be TRBD1 (5 bases). Germline V gene sequence: CDR1 SEHNR, CDR2 FQNEAQ (reference sequence). The CDR3 sequence is 15 residues long. Trimming stripped 5 bases from V and 7 bases from J, with 17 bases between. As DNA, the CDR3 is TGTGCCAGCAGCCTTACCGAGGGGAGGGGTGAAAAACTGTTTTTT. Protein product: CASSLTEGRGEKLFF.

This clone showed up just once. The gene calls are TRBV18 and TRBJ2-3; D assignment may be TRBD1 or TRBD2 (5 bases each). CDR3 length: 17 amino acids. The germline gives CDR1 KGHSH, CDR2 LQKENI. V shed 0 bases and J shed 0 bases, with 13 bases lying between them. CDR3: CASSPPIGARSTDTQYF. CDR3 DNA sequence: TGTGCCAGCTCACCACCGATCGGGGCACGGAGCACAGATACGCAGTATTTT. Drawing the rest from reference TRBV18 and TRBJ2-3, the complete variable domain is NAGVMQNPRHLVRRRGQEARLRCSPMKGHSHVYWYRQLPEEGLKFMVYLQKENIIDESGMPKERFSAEFPKEGPSILRIQQVVRGDSAAYFCASSPPIGARSTDTQYFGPGTRLTVL.

This chain connects TRBV19 to TRBJ1-1, with TRBD1 matching 7 bases. Germline CDR1 and CDR2: LNHDA and SQIVND (reference sequence). This CDR3 is 14 amino acids long. The V and J ends lost 4 bases and 5 bases, in that order; junction bases with no gene match: 7. The CDR3 loop reads CASSTTGMRTEAFF. The CDR3 coding sequence is TGTGCCAGTAGTACGACAGGGATGAGGACTGAAGCTTTCTTT.

The rearrangement joins TRBV27 to TRBJ2-1; possibly TRBD2 for D (5 bases). The V end was cut by 7 bases, the J end by 0 bases, with 16 bases between. Germline CDR1 MNHEY, CDR2 SMNVEV (reference sequence). The CDR3 extends over 16 amino acids. DNA for the CDR3: TGTGCCAGCACTCTTCGCGGTCGGGGCTCCTACAATGAGCAGTTCTTC. This translates into CASTLRGRGSYNEQFF.

This chain joins TRBV15 and TRBJ2-7; D gene ambiguous. This CDR3 has 13 residues. The germline V gene encodes CDR1 LNHNV and CDR2 YYDKDF (reference sequence). V was pared by 3 bases and J by 1 base, with 7 bases between. The CDR3 nucleotides are TGTGCCACCAGCAGCGGCGAATCCTACGAGCAGTACTTC. Protein product: CATSSGESYEQYF.

The chain employs TRBV7-9 and TRBJ2-7; D call uncertain. The CDR3 extends over 15 amino acids. Trimming took off 5 bases at V and 4 bases at J, with 18 bases between the two ends. Germline V gives CDR1 SEHNR, CDR2 FQNEAQ (reference sequence). The CDR3 sequence is CASSHTQEPGYEQYF. CDR3 DNA sequence: TGTGCCAGCAGCCATACCCAAGAGCCCGGGTACGAGCAGTACTTC.

V usage is TRBV30 and J usage is TRBJ1-4; D perhaps matches TRBD1 (5 bases). Per the germline V gene, CDR1 is GTSNPN and CDR2 is SVGIG (reference sequence). This CDR3 is 14 amino acids long. Trimming took off 0 bases at V and 11 bases at J, with 16 bases between the two ends. The CDR3 is CAWSVRAGRMKLFF. CDR3 nucleotides: TGTGCCTGGAGTGTAAGGGCAGGGAGAATGAAACTGTTTTTT.

The CDR3 sequence is CASSEKEGKGGTDTQYF. The CDR3 DNA is TGTGCCAGCAGTGAAAAGGAGGGGAAGGGTGGCACAGATACGCAGTATTTT. This chain connects TRBV6-1 to TRBJ2-3; perhaps TRBD2 as D (6 bases). CDR1 is MNHNS, CDR2 SASEGT, per germline. Trimming took off 2 bases at V and 1 base at J, with 16 bases between the two ends. The CDR3 length is 17 residues.

The CDR3 loop reads CASRGSYNEQFF. Written as DNA, the CDR3 is TGTGCCAGCCGAGGCTCCTACAATGAGCAGTTCTTC. The genes are TRBV3-1 (or the pseudogene TRBV3-2) and TRBJ2-1; D remains ambiguous. CDR1 is LGHDT, CDR2 YNNKEL, per germline (reference sequence). The CDR3 spans 12 residues. Between the trimmed V and J ends, which lost 8 bases and 0 bases, there was a span of 5 bases.